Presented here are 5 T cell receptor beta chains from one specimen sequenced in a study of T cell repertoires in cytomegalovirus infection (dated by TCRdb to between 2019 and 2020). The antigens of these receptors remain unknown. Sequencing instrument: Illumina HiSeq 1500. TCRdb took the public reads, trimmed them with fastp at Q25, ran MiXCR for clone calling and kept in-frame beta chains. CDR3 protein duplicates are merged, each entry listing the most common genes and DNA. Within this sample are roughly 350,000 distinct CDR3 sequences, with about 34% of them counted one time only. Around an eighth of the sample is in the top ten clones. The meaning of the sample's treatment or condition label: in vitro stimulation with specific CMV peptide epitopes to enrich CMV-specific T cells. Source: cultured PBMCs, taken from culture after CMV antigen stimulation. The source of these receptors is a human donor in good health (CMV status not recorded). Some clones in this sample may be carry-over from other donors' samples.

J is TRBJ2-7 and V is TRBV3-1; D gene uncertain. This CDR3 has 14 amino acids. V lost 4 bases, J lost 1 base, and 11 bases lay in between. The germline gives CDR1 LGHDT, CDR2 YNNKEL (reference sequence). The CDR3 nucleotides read TGTGCCAGCAGCCCATTAAGGGTGTCCTACGAGCAGTACTTC. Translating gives CASSPLRVSYEQYF.

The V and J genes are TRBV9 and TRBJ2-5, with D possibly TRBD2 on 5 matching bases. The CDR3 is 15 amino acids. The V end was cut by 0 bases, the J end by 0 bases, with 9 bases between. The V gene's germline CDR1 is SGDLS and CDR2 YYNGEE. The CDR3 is CASSVGGSYQETQYF. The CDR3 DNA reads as TGTGCCAGCAGCGTAGGAGGGTCGTACCAAGAGACCCAGTACTTC.

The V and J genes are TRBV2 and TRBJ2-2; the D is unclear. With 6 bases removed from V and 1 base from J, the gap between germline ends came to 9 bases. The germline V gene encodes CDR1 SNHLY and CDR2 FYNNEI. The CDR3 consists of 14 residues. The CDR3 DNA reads TGTGCCAGCAGGTCGACACGGAACACCGGGGAGCTGTTTTTT. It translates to CASRSTRNTGELFF.

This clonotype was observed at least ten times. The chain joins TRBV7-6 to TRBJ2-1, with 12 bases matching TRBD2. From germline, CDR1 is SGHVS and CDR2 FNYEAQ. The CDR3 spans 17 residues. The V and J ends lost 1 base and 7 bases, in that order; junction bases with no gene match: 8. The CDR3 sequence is CASSLGGLAGRRNEQFF. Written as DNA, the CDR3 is TGTGCCAGCAGCTTAGGGGGACTAGCGGGCCGTCGGAATGAGCAGTTCTTC. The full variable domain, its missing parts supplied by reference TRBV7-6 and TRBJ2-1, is GAGVSQSPRYKVTKRGQDVALRCDPISGHVSLYWYRQALGQGPEFLTYFNYEAQQDKSGLPNDRFSAERPEGSISTLTIQRTEQRDSAMYRCASSLGGLAGRRNEQFFGPGTRLTVL.

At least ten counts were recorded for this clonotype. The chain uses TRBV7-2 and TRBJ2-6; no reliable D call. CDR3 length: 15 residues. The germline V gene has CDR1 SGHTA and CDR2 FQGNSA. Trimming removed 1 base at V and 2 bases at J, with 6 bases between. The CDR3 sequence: CASSLVAAGANVLTF. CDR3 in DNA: TGTGCCAGCAGCTTAGTTGCGGCTGGGGCCAACGTCCTGACTTTC.